The 11 T cell receptor beta chains given below trace back to one sample, sequenced in a study of identical twins. TCRdb processed the 5' RACE reads anew with MiXCR; each CDR3 protein has one entry. This sample has some 250,000 distinct CDR3 sequences, with 5% to 7% found just once. The sample was also linked to a second study, of T cells expressing NK-cell markers.

Sequenced: CD8+ T cells sorted from blood. These TCRs come from a woman between 18 and 29 years old in good health.

This clonotype was seen only a few times. This chain connects TRBV7-9 to TRBJ2-1; no firm D call. Trimming cost V 5 bases and J 9 bases, with 8 bases left between them. Germline V gives CDR1 SEHNR, CDR2 FQNEAQ (reference sequence). The CDR3 runs to 11 residues. CDR3 in DNA: TGTGCCAGCAGCCCAGCCGTTGAGCAGTTCTTC. This sequence encodes CASSPAVEQFF.

This clonotype was seen a handful of times. The chain joins TRBV12-3 or TRBV12-4 to TRBJ2-1; D is possibly TRBD2 (5 bases). The CDR3 is 13 amino acids. Trimming removed 9 bases from V and 7 bases from J, with 16 bases in between. In DNA, the CDR3 is TGTGCCAGTACCTCGGCAGGCGGGAATGAGCAGTTCTTC. It is translated as CASTSAGGNEQFF.

As for this clonotype: A much bigger clone sits one base away, suggesting this may be a read error. The J gene is TRBJ2-5, the V gene TRBV24-1; possibly TRBD1 or TRBD2 for D (5 bases each). Looked up from germline, CDR1 is KGHDR and CDR2 is SFDVKD. Trimming cost V 6 bases and J 4 bases, with 14 bases left between them. The CDR3 runs 14 residues. In DNA form, the CDR3 reads TGTGCCACCAGTAATGGCCGGGGCGGAGAGACCCAGTACTTC. This encodes CATSNGRGGETQYF.

There are a few counts of this clonotype. The V call is TRBV9, the J call TRBJ2-7; 8 bases are a match to TRBD2. V was pared by 4 bases and J by 3 bases, with 9 bases of the junction left unmatched. The CDR3 is 15 amino acids. The V gene's germline CDR1 is SGDLS and CDR2 YYNGEE. The CDR3: CASSRGSGAFYEQYF. The CDR3 coding sequence is TGTGCCAGCAGCCGGGGTAGCGGGGCGTTCTACGAGCAGTACTTC.

As to this clonotype: Because the CDR3 is missing its conserved closing phenylalanine or tryptophan, this is likely a read error. The rearrangement links TRBV4-3 to TRBJ2-1; the match to TRBD2 covers 9 bases. The trim removed 1 base at V and 9 bases at J, leaving 7 bases unmatched. The CDR3 contains 15 residues. Germline values: CDR1 LGHNA, CDR2 YSLEER. The CDR3 nucleotides are TGCGCCAGCAGCCAAGTCCAGCGGGAGGTTCCTGAGCAGTTCCTC. Its translation is CASSQVQREVPEQFL.

This clonotype appeared many times. The gene calls are TRBV6-1 and TRBJ2-3; no definite D call. Germline CDR1 and CDR2: MNHNS and SASEGT. V lost 2 bases and J lost 0, with 9 bases in between. The CDR3 is 15 residues long. The DNA for the CDR3 is TGTGCCAGCAGTGAAATTAAGGGAAGCACAGATACGCAGTATTTT. This translates into CASSEIKGSTDTQYF.

This clonotype was counted at least ten times. V usage is TRBV27 and J usage is TRBJ2-1; D call uncertain. The germline V gene encodes CDR1 MNHEY and CDR2 SMNVEV (reference sequence). The CDR3 has 14 amino acids. With 2 bases removed from V and 10 bases from J, the gap between germline ends came to 15 bases. The CDR3 loop is CASSLGLDPSEQFF. The DNA of the CDR3 is TGTGCCAGCAGTTTAGGGCTAGACCCGAGCGAGCAGTTCTTC.

This clonotype was picked up a small number of times. V usage is TRBV20-1 and J usage is TRBJ2-2; 7 nucleotides agree with TRBD1. Per germline, CDR1 DFQATT and CDR2 SNEGSKA (reference sequence). After removal of 6 bases from V and 1 base from J, the junction contained 5 bases not matched to a gene. The CDR3 spans 14 residues. This CDR3 reads CSASRQGNTGELFF. The CDR3 DNA reads as TGCAGTGCCAGCAGACAGGGGAACACCGGGGAGCTGTTTTTT.

This clonotype was counted at least ten times. The gene calls are TRBV14 and TRBJ1-1; no definite D call. This CDR3 comprises 16 residues. CDR1 and CDR2 (germline): SGHDN, FVKESK. V dropped 0 bases and J dropped 2 bases, with 13 bases sitting between them. For the CDR3, the DNA is TGTGCCAGCAGCCAAGACCGGAGAGTGGGAAACACTGAAGCTTTCTTT. It codes for CASSQDRRVGNTEAFF.

This clonotype has a count of ten or more. V usage is TRBV7-9 and J usage is TRBJ2-1, with 8 positions matching TRBD2. Germline CDR1 and CDR2: SEHNR and FQNEAQ (reference sequence). Trimming cost V 3 bases and J 9 bases; bases outside gene matches: 13. This CDR3 has 16 residues. CDR3 in amino acids: CASSLPRAGVGGEQFF. The CDR3 DNA follows: TGTGCCAGCAGCTTGCCCCGAGCGGGAGTCGGGGGTGAGCAGTTCTTC.

This clonotype has a count of ten or more. V is TRBV5-1 and J is TRBJ1-1; 7 bases are shared with TRBD1. Germline trimming cut 5 bases from V and 0 bases from J; bases unmatched to any gene: 7. This CDR3 contains 15 residues. Germline V gene data show CDR1 as SGHRS and CDR2 as YFSETQ. The CDR3 DNA reads as TGCGCCAGCAGACGGGGACAGCAGTTGAACACTGAAGCTTTCTTT. Its protein product is CASRRGQQLNTEAFF.